The 21 T cell receptor beta chains listed next were all sequenced from one sample in a study of OX40 agonist ivuxolimab in advanced cancers. TCRdb's table, derived via immunoSEQ multiplex PCR, lists solely in-frame clones and lacks some. Of some 130,000 clones listed, 90% are singletons. The input for sequencing was CD4+ or CD8+ T cells sorted from blood, taken in a trial of the OX40 agonist ivuxolimab. These receptors were taken from an adult with an advanced solid tumor such as melanoma, head and neck, liver or kidney cancer.

The V and J genes are TRBV6-6 and TRBJ1-5; D is perhaps TRBD1 (6 bases). CDR1 MNHNY and CDR2 SVGAGI come from the germline V gene (reference sequence). The CDR3 contains 15 residues. The germline V and J ends were trimmed by 6 bases and 2 bases, with 14 bases remaining between them. CDR3 in DNA: TGTGCCAGCAGCCTCAACAGGGCGGGCAATCAGCCCCAGCATTTT. It specifies CASSLNRAGNQPQHF.

The chain joins TRBV6-1 to TRBJ1-1; 10 bases line up with TRBD1. This CDR3 has 14 residues. Unmatched junction bases numbered 5, after V lost 3 bases and J lost 7 bases. Germline values: CDR1 MNHNS, CDR2 SASEGT. The DNA of the CDR3 is TGTGCCAGCAGTGATTCCGGGACAGGGGATGAAGCTTTCTTT. This gives the protein CASSDSGTGDEAFF.

The rearrangement joins TRBV10-3 to TRBJ1-3; D is ambiguous. The CDR3 covers 14 residues. Trimming removed 6 bases from V and 0 bases from J, with 9 bases in between. CDR1 and CDR2 from the germline V gene are ENHRY and SYGVKD. The CDR3 protein is CAIREELSGNTIYF. Here the CDR3 DNA reads TGTGCCATCAGGGAGGAGCTCTCTGGAAACACCATATATTTT.

V usage is TRBV27 and J usage is TRBJ2-7, with 7 bases matching TRBD2. Germline CDR1 MNHEY, CDR2 SMNVEV (reference sequence). V lost 5 bases to trimming and J lost 7 bases; unmatched junction nucleotides: 14. The CDR3 runs to 15 residues. As DNA, the CDR3 is TGTGCCAGCAGTGCTCGGGACTATGGACCTTGGGAGCAGTACTTC. Its protein product is CASSARDYGPWEQYF.

V gene TRBV10-3 combines with J gene TRBJ1-2; 7 nucleotides align to TRBD1. The CDR3 extends over 11 amino acids. CDR1 and CDR2 from the germline V gene are ENHRY and SYGVKD. J lost 6 bases, V lost 11 bases, and 6 bases had no gene match. CDR3 amino acids: CAVQGKDGYTF. The CDR3 region has the DNA TGTGCCGTACAGGGGAAGGATGGCTACACCTTC.

CDR3 region: CASSQDDRDKNTGELFF. CDR3 nucleotide sequence: TGTGCCAGCAGCCAAGACGATCGGGACAAAAACACCGGGGAGCTGTTTTTT. The chain couples TRBV14 to TRBJ2-2; TRBD1 might be the D (6 bases). Germline assignment: CDR1 SGHDN and CDR2 FVKESK. The CDR3 sequence is 17 residues long. The V end lost 0 bases, the J end lost 2 bases, and 13 bases lay between the germline ends. Looking up the rest from reference TRBV14 and TRBJ2-2 gives the full variable domain: EAGVTQFPSHSVIEKGQTVTLRCDPISGHDNLYWYRRVMGKEIKFLLHFVKESKQDESGMPNNRFLAERTGGTYSTLKVQPAELEDSGVYFCASSQDDRDKNTGELFFGEGSRLTVL.

This clone was seen a handful of times. The rearrangement joins TRBV19 to TRBJ1-1; D ambiguous. CDR3 length equals 13 residues. Germline CDR1 reads LNHDA; CDR2 reads SQIVND (reference sequence). Trimming shortened V by 6 bases and J by 0 bases, and 8 bases separated the two germline ends. The CDR3 reads CASRTDMNTEAFF. The CDR3 DNA reads TGTGCCAGTAGAACCGATATGAACACTGAAGCTTTCTTT.

The chain uses TRBV28 and TRBJ2-7, with a weak D call TRBD1 (7 bases). The CDR3 is 14 amino acids. V shed 7 bases and J shed 7 bases, with 20 bases lying between them. Germline CDR1 and CDR2: MDHEN and SYDVKM. CDR3 region: CASTTQGGVREQYF. CDR3 DNA sequence: TGTGCCAGCACTACTCAGGGGGGCGTAAGGGAGCAGTACTTC.

V is TRBV10-3 and J is TRBJ1-5; D is unclear. V was pared by 3 bases and J by 2 bases, with 8 bases between. The germline gives CDR1 ENHRY, CDR2 SYGVKD. The CDR3 extends over 14 amino acids. The DNA of the CDR3 is TGTGCCATCAGTGAAAACAGAGGCAATCAGCCCCAGCATTTT. This sequence encodes CAISENRGNQPQHF.

The chain uses TRBV5-1 and TRBJ2-7; TRBD2 matches at 12 bases. J gave up 5 bases and V 0 bases, and 6 bases lay outside the gene matches. The CDR3 is 16 residues long. Germline V lookup: CDR1 SGHRS, CDR2 YFSETQ. As DNA, the CDR3 is TGCGCCAGCAGCTTGGCCCGACTAGCGGGAGTGGACGAGCAGTACTTC. Its protein is CASSLARLAGVDEQYF. The entire variable domain, with the rest obtained from reference TRBV5-1 and TRBJ2-7, is as follows: KAGVTQTPRYLIKTRGQQVTLSCSPISGHRSVSWYQQTPGQGLQFLFEYFSETQRNKGNFPGRFSGRQFSNSRSEMNVSTLELGDSALYLCASSLARLAGVDEQYFGPGTRLTVT.

The chain is built from TRBV7-2 and TRBJ1-3; the D gene is possibly TRBD1 (5 bases). V lost 10 bases, J lost 4 bases, and 17 bases lay in between. Per the germline V gene, CDR1 is SGHTA and CDR2 is FQGNSA. CDR3 size: 14 residues. CDR3 sequence reads: CATLRGGSGNTIYF. DNA for the CDR3: TGTGCCACCCTCCGTGGGGGGTCCGGAAACACCATATATTTT. The complete variable domain, with remaining parts taken from reference TRBV7-2 and TRBJ1-3, reads GAGVSQSPSNKVTEKGKDVELRCDPISGHTALYWYRQSLGQGLEFLIYFQGNSAPDKSGLPSDRFSAERTGGSVSTLTIQRTQQEDSAVYLCATLRGGSGNTIYFGEGSWLTVV.

This sequence joins TRBV5-1 and TRBJ1-1, with TRBD1 identical over 7 bases. Germline CDR1 SGHRS, CDR2 YFSETQ. With 3 bases clipped from V and 0 bases from J, the junction kept 5 bases outside the gene matches. This CDR3 is 15 amino acids long. CDR3: CASSSRDSLNTEAFF. CDR3 DNA sequence: TGCGCCAGCAGCTCCCGGGACAGTCTGAACACTGAAGCTTTCTTT. Combining the CDR3 with reference TRBV5-1 and TRBJ1-1 gives the whole variable domain KAGVTQTPRYLIKTRGQQVTLSCSPISGHRSVSWYQQTPGQGLQFLFEYFSETQRNKGNFPGRFSGRQFSNSRSEMNVSTLELGDSALYLCASSSRDSLNTEAFFGQGTRLTVV.

This rearrangement joins TRBV28 to TRBJ1-2, with no clear D. The CDR3 length is 13 residues. Trimming pared 5 bases from V and 6 bases from J, leaving 13 bases between. CDR1 and CDR2 from the germline V gene are MDHEN and SYDVKM. CDR3 in DNA: TGTGCCAGCAGTACATTTCGGGATCATGGCTACACCTTC. Translating it yields CASSTFRDHGYTF.

The chain recombines TRBV7-3 with TRBJ2-1; D may match TRBD1 or TRBD2 (6 bases each). Germline CDR1 SGHTA, CDR2 FQGTGA. V was trimmed by 2 bases and J by 2 bases, leaving 13 bases between them. This CDR3 is 16 amino acids long. The CDR3 loop reads CASSLVRGAAYNEQFF. The CDR3 nucleotides are TGTGCCAGCAGCTTAGTAAGGGGGGCTGCCTACAATGAGCAGTTCTTC.

J is TRBJ2-3 and V is TRBV6-5; D is ambiguous. CDR1 and CDR2 from the germline V gene are MNHEY and SVGAGI. The CDR3 totals 15 residues. The V and J ends lost 0 bases and 2 bases respectively, with 9 bases between them. The CDR3 region has the DNA TGTGCCAGCAGTTACTCCTTAGGGAACACAGATACGCAGTATTTT. Amino acids: CASSYSLGNTDTQYF.

This clone has just a few counts. The chain has TRBV28 and TRBJ1-5; the D gene is possibly TRBD1 (6 bases). CDR3 length: 12 residues. V gave up 6 bases and J gave up 5 bases, with 8 bases separating them. From germline, CDR1 is MDHEN and CDR2 SYDVKM. The CDR3 here is CASSRGHQPQHF. The DNA of the CDR3 is TGTGCCAGCAGCAGGGGACATCAGCCCCAGCATTTT.

The chain is built from TRBV19 and TRBJ2-7; 10 bases are shared with TRBD1. Germline-derived CDR1 and CDR2 are LNHDA and SQIVND (reference sequence). V gave up 3 bases and J gave up 1 base; unmatched junction bases: 15. The CDR3 runs to 19 residues. CDR3 sequence reads: CASSILPLPGQGPSYEQYF. The CDR3 DNA reads as TGTGCCAGTAGTATCTTACCGCTACCGGGACAGGGGCCTTCCTACGAGCAGTACTTC. The variable domain in full, completed from reference TRBV19 and TRBJ2-7, reads DGGITQSPKYLFRKEGQNVTLSCEQNLNHDAMYWYRQDPGQGLRLIYYSQIVNDFQKGDIAEGYSVSREKKESFPLTVTSAQKNPTAFYLCASSILPLPGQGPSYEQYFGPGTRLTVT.

V usage is TRBV11-2 and J usage is TRBJ2-4, with D perhaps matching TRBD1 (7 bases). The germline V gene has CDR1 SGHAT and CDR2 FQNNGV. Deletions cut 0 bases from V and 2 bases from J, with 17 bases between. The CDR3 length is 18 residues. The CDR3 here is CASSLDYGQGGTKNIQYF. Written as DNA, the CDR3 is TGTGCCAGCAGCTTAGATTACGGGCAGGGGGGAACCAAAAACATTCAGTACTTC.

The genes are TRBV6-5 and TRBJ2-1; D gene unclear. Trimming shortened V by 6 bases and J by 5 bases, and 8 bases separated the two germline ends. Per germline, CDR1 MNHEY and CDR2 SVGAGI. This CDR3 has 12 amino acids. This CDR3 is CASRATNNEQFF. CDR3 nucleotides: TGTGCCAGCAGGGCGACAAACAATGAGCAGTTCTTC.

V gene TRBV6-6 combines with J gene TRBJ2-7, with a weak D call TRBD2 (5 bases). The CDR3 totals 14 residues. Germline lookup yields CDR1 MNHNY and CDR2 SVGAGI (reference sequence). The V end lost 1 base, the J end lost 5 bases, and 12 bases lay between the germline ends. The CDR3 DNA reads TGTGCCAGCAGTTACTTAACCCCCGGGGACGAGCAGTACTTC. It yields the protein CASSYLTPGDEQYF.

This clone has a single count. The chain joins TRBV7-2 to TRBJ1-2, with TRBD1 matching 11 bases. The CDR3 sequence is 14 residues long. V was pared by 5 bases and J by 6 bases, with 5 bases of the junction left unmatched. The germline V gene encodes CDR1 SGHTA and CDR2 FQGNSA. CDR3 nucleotide sequence: TGTGCCAGCAGCATGGACAGGGGGCTTCATGGCTACACCTTC. It translates to CASSMDRGLHGYTF.